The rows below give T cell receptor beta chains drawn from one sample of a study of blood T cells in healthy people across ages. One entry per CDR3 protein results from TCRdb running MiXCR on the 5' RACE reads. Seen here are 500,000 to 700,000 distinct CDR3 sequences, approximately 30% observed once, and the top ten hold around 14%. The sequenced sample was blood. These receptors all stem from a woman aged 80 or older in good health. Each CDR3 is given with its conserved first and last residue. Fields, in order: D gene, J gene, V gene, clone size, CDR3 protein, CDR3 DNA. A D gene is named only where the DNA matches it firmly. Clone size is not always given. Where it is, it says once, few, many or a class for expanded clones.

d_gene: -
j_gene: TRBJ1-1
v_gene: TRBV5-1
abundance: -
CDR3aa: CASSLARVRATEAFF
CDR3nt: TGCGCCAGCAGCTTAGCCAGGGTCAGGGCCACTGAAGCTTTCTTT

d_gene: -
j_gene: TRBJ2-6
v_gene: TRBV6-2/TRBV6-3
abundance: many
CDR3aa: CASRGGGHSGANVLTF
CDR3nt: TGTGCCAGCCGGGGTGGGGGTCACTCTGGGGCCAACGTCCTGACTTTC

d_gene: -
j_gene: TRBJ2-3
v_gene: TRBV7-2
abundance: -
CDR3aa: CASNPGPKVPDTQYF
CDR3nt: TGTGCCAGCAACCCGGGACCAAAGGTGCCAGATACGCAGTATTTT

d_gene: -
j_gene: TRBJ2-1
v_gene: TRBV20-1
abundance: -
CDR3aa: CSARGQTSGQEAQFF
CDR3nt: TGCAGTGCTAGAGGCCAGACGTCAGGCCAAGAGGCCCAGTTCTTC

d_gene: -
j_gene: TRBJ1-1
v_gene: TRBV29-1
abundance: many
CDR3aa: CSVAGPSGTEAFF
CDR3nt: TGCAGCGTTGCCGGACCCTCGGGGACTGAAGCTTTCTTT

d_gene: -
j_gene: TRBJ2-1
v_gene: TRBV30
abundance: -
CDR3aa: CAWSLPRTLKSHNEQFF
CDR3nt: TGTGCCTGGAGTCTCCCACGGACTCTAAAGAGTCACAATGAGCAGTTCTTC

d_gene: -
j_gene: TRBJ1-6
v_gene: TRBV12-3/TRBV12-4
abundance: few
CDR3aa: CASSPLSNSPLHF
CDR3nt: TGTGCCAGCAGCCCGTTATCTAATTCACCCCTCCACTTT

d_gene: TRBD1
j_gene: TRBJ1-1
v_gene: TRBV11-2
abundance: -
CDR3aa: CACSPGQGNTEAFF
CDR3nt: TGTGCCTGCAGCCCCGGACAGGGGAACACTGAAGCTTTCTTT

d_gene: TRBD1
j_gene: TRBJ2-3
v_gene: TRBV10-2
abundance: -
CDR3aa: CASSESLQGPGSRCYF
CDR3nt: TGCGCCAGCAGTGAGAGTCTACAGGGGCCCGGGTCGCGATGCTATTTT

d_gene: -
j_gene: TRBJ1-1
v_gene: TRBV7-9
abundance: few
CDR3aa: CASSRRGANTEAFF
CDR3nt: TGTGCCAGCAGCCGACGGGGGGCGAACACTGAAGCTTTCTTT

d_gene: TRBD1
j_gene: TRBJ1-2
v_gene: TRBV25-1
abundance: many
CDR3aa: CASSPRTGAIGGYTF
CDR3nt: TGTGCCAGCAGTCCTCGGACAGGCGCTATCGGGGGCTACACCTTC

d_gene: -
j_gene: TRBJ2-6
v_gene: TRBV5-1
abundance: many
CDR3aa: CASSPSRGNGANVLTF
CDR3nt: TGCGCCAGCAGCCCCAGTAGGGGTAATGGGGCCAACGTCCTGACTTTC

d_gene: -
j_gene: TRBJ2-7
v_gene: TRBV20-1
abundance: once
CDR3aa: CSAARGELREQYF
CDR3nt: TGCAGTGCAGCCAGGGGAGAGCTTCGCGAGCAGTACTTC

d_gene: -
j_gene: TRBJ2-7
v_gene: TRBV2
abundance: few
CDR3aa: CASRVGRSYNEQYF
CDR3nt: TGTGCCAGCAGGGTCGGTCGGTCCTACAATGAGCAGTACTTC

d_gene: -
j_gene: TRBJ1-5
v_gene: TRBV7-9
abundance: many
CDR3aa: CASGGLSNQPQHF
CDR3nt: TGTGCCAGCGGGGGGCTGAGCAATCAGCCCCAGCATTTT

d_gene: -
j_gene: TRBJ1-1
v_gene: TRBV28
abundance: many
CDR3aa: CASSLVGLNTEAFF
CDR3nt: TGTGCCAGCAGCTTAGTGGGCTTGAACACTGAAGCTTTCTTT

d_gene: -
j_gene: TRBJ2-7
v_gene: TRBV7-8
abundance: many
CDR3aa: CASSLGTTIPTYEQYF
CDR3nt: TGTGCCAGCAGCTTAGGGACCACAATACCCACCTACGAGCAGTACTTC

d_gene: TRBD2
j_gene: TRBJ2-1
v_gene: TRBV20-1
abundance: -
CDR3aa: CSARQRGPSSYNEQFF
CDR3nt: TGCAGTGCTAGACAGCGGGGGCCCAGCTCCTACAATGAGCAGTTCTTC

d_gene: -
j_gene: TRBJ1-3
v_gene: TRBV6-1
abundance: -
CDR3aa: CASYTAGNTIYF
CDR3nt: TGTGCCAGCTACACAGCAGGAAACACCATATATTTT

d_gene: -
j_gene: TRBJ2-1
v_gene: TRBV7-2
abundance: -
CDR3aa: CASSLEGLYDEQFF
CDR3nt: TGTGCCAGCAGCTTAGAGGGACTGTACGATGAGCAGTTCTTC

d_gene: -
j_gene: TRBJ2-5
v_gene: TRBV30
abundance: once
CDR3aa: CAWSPGRARETQYF
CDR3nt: TGTGCCTGGAGTCCCGGACGGGCCCGGGAGACCCAGTACTTC

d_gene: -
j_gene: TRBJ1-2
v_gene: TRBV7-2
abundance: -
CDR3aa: CASSSRWGVDYGYTF
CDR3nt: TGTGCCAGCAGCTCGAGATGGGGGGTCGACTATGGCTACACCTTC

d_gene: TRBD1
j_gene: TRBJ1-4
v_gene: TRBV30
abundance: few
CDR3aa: CAWTLDRVGSEKLFF
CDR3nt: TGTGCCTGGACTCTCGACAGGGTCGGAAGTGAAAAACTGTTTTTT

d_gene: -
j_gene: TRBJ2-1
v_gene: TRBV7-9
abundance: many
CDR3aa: CASSLPLPTLVNEQFF
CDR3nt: TGTGCCAGCAGCTTACCCTTACCCACTTTAGTTAATGAGCAGTTCTTC

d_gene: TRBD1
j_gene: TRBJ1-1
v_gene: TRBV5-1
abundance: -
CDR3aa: CASSPGLQGSNTEAFF
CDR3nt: TGCGCCAGCAGCCCGGGACTACAGGGGTCCAACACTGAAGCTTTCTTT

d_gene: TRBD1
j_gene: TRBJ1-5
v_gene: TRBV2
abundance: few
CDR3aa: CASADRLVNQPQHF
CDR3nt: TGTGCCAGCGCGGACAGGCTCGTCAATCAGCCCCAGCATTTT

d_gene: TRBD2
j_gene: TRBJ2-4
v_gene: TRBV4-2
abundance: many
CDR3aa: CASSQDGTSQNIQYF
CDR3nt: TGTGCCAGCAGCCAAGACGGGACTAGCCAAAACATTCAGTACTTC

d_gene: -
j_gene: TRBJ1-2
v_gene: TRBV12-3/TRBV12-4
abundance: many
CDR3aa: CASSSPPMGYTF
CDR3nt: TGTGCCAGCAGTTCCCCTCCGATGGGCTACACCTTC

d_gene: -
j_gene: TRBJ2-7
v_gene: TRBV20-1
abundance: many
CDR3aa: CSANWGGSTYEQYF
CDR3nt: TGCAGTGCTAACTGGGGCGGAAGTACCTACGAGCAGTACTTC

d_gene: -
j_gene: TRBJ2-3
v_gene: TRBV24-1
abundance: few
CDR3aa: CATSDRGGDTQYF
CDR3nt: TGTGCCACCAGTGACCGAGGAGGGGATACGCAGTATTTT

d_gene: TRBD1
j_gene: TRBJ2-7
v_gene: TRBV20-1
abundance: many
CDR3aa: CSAAGTGGPRGEQYF
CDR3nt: TGCAGTGCTGCCGGGACAGGGGGGCCCCGTGGGGAGCAGTACTTC

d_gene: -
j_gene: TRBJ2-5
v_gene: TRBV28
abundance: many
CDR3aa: CASSFSVQTQYF
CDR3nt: TGTGCCAGCAGTTTTAGCGTTCAGACCCAGTACTTC

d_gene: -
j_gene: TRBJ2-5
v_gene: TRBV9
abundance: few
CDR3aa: CASSPPRTLSGETQYF
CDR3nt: TGTGCCAGCAGCCCGCCCCGGACACTCAGCGGGGAGACCCAGTACTTC

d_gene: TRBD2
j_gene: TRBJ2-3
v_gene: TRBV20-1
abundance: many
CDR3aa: CSLGGGVSKQYF
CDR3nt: TGCAGCTTAGGCGGGGGAGTATCTAAGCAGTATTTT

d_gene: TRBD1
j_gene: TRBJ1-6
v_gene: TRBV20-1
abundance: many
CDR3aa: CSAREGQGKRYNSPLHF
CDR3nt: TGCAGTGCTAGAGAAGGACAGGGAAAACGCTATAATTCACCCCTCCACTTT

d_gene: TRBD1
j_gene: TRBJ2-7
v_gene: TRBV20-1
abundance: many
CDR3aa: CGWDSGADEQYF
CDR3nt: TGCGGTTGGGACAGCGGCGCGGACGAGCAGTACTTC

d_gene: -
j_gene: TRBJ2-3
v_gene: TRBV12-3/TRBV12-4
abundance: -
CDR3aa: CASSFRGLNTDTQYF
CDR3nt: TGTGCCAGCAGTTTTAGGGGACTGAACACAGATACGCAGTATTTT

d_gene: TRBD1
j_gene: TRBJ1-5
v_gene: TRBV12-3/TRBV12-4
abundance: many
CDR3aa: CASSSGQDSNQPQHF
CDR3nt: TGTGCCAGCAGTTCGGGACAGGATAGCAATCAGCCCCAGCATTTT

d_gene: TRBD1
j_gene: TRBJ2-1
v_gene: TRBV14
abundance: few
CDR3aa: CASSPTRGGPSNEQFF
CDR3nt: TGTGCCAGCAGCCCCACTCGAGGGGGCCCATCCAATGAGCAGTTCTTC

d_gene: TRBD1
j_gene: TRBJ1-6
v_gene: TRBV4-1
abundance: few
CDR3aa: CASSQGTGRYNSPLHF
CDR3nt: TGCGCCAGCAGCCAAGGGACAGGGAGATATAATTCACCCCTCCACTTT

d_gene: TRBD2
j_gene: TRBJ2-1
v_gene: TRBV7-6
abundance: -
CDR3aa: CASSPGLAGDAYNEQFF
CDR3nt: TGTGCCAGCAGCCCGGGACTAGCGGGAGACGCCTACAATGAGCAGTTCTTC

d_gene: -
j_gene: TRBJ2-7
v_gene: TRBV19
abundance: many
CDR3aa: CASSIAGYEQYF
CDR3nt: TGTGCCAGTAGTATAGCCGGCTACGAGCAGTACTTC

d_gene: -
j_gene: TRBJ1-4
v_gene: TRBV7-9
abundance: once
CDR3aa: CASSLAFEVEKLFF
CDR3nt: TGTGCCAGCAGCTTAGCATTTGAGGTTGAAAAACTGTTTTTT

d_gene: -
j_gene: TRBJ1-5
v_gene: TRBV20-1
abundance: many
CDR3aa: CSAREYGHSNQPQHF
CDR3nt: TGCAGTGCTAGAGAGTACGGGCATAGCAATCAGCCCCAGCATTTT

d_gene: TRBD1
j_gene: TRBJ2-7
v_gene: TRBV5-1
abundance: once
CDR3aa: CASSRRQGAFSYNEQYF
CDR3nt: TGCGCCAGCAGCAGGCGACAGGGCGCCTTCTCCTACAATGAGCAGTACTTC

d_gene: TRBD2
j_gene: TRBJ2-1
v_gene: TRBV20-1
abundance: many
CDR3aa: CSANRGGDPYNEQFF
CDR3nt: TGCAGTGCCAACCGGGGAGGGGACCCCTACAATGAGCAGTTCTTC

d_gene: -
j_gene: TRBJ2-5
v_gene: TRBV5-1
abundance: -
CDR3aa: CASSLWADQETRYF
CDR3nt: TGCGCCAGCAGCTTGTGGGCAGACCAAGAGACCCGGTACTTC

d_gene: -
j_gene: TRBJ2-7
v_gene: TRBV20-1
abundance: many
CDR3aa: CSALAGTYEQYF
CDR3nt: TGCAGTGCATTGGCAGGGACCTACGAGCAGTACTTC